The 13 T cell receptor beta chains listed next were all sequenced from one sample in a study of identifying expanded T cells in peripheral blood. The table came from immunoSEQ multiplex PCR; TCRdb's copy has only in-frame clones and leaves some out. The sample consists of 100,000 to 150,000 clones, 80% to 90% of them appearing once. Sequencing input: blood. The receptors were sampled from a person aged 18-69 years in good health.

The chain is built from TRBV4-2 and TRBJ2-1; TRBD2 matches 7 bases. The CDR3 length is 17 residues. Germline CDR1 is LGHNA and CDR2 is YNFKEQ. Trimming removed 0 bases from V and 2 bases from J; junction bases left unmatched: 7. The CDR3 DNA reads TGTGCCAGCAGCCAAGATCTCCCTAGCGGCGCCTACAATGAGCAGTTCTTC. Protein product: CASSQDLPSGAYNEQFF.

The rearrangement uses TRBV5-6 and TRBJ1-1; 9 bases are a match to TRBD1. After removal of 3 bases from V and 10 bases from J, the junction contained 4 bases not matched to a gene. CDR1 and CDR2 from the germline V gene are SGHDT and YYEEEE. This CDR3 comprises 12 residues. DNA for the CDR3: TGTGCCAGCAGCTCTCAGGACAGGGGAGCTTTCTTT. Its translation: CASSSQDRGAFF.

This chain connects TRBV25-1 to TRBJ1-5; TRBD1 matches 11 bases. The junction had 11 bases not matched to a gene; V was cut back by 6 bases and J by 7 bases. CDR3 size: 16 residues. CDR1 MGHDK and CDR2 SYGVNS come from the germline V gene. DNA for the CDR3: TGTGCCAGCAGCGGACCGGGACAGGGGGTCGGGCAGCCCCAGCATTTT. Residues: CASSGPGQGVGQPQHF.

The chain uses TRBV2 and TRBJ2-2; TRBD2 agrees at 12 bases. Germline values: CDR1 SNHLY, CDR2 FYNNEI. This CDR3 has 15 residues. The trim removed 6 bases at V and 6 bases at J, leaving 5 bases unmatched. CDR3 bases: TGTGCCAGCAGGGGCGGACTAGCGGGATCCGGGGAGCTGTTTTTT. Encoded protein: CASRGGLAGSGELFF.

The V gene is TRBV11-1, the J gene TRBJ1-1; D gene ambiguous. CDR3 length equals 12 residues. Trimming cost V 1 base and J 6 bases, with 6 bases left between them. Germline values: CDR1 SGHAT, CDR2 FQDESV (reference sequence). CDR3 sequence: CASSLVGAEAFF. CDR3 nucleotide sequence: TGTGCCAGCAGCTTAGTTGGCGCTGAAGCTTTCTTT.

This clone was seen more than once but under ten times. The chain is built from TRBV9 and TRBJ1-2; 8 bases match TRBD1. The CDR3 length is 15 residues. Losses at the gene ends were 3 bases for V and 4 bases for J; bases not matched to a gene: 8. CDR1 is SGDLS, CDR2 YYNGEE, per germline. The DNA of the CDR3 is TGTGCCAGCAGCGCGTCAGGGGGCAGCGGCTATGGCTACACCTTC. It encodes CASSASGGSGYGYTF.

This clone was seen more than once but under ten times. The chain is built from TRBV27 and TRBJ1-2; 8 bases are shared with TRBD1. Germline values: CDR1 MNHEY, CDR2 SMNVEV (reference sequence). The CDR3 covers 12 residues. J lost 8 bases, V lost 5 bases, and 4 bases had no gene match. The CDR3 sequence: CASSGQGGGYTF. CDR3 bases: TGTGCCAGCAGTGGACAGGGTGGGGGCTACACCTTC.

V gene TRBV7-2 combines with J gene TRBJ1-3; D unclear. The V gene's germline CDR1 is SGHTA and CDR2 FQGNSA. The CDR3 is 15 residues long. V was pared by 1 base and J by 2 bases, with 9 bases between. The CDR3 sequence is CASSLVAQPGNTIYF. CDR3 DNA sequence: TGTGCCAGCAGCTTAGTCGCACAGCCTGGAAACACCATATATTTT.

The gene calls are TRBV7-3 and TRBJ2-3; 13 nucleotides match TRBD2. This CDR3 spans 20 amino acids. After removal of 4 bases from V and 0 bases from J, the junction contained 13 bases not matched to a gene. Germline V gene lookup returns CDR1 SGHTA and CDR2 FQGTGA. The CDR3 region is CASSSSGTSGAESSTDTQYF. In DNA form, the CDR3 reads TGTGCCAGCAGCTCCTCCGGGACTAGCGGGGCTGAATCTAGCACAGATACGCAGTATTTT. Full variable domain (remainder filled in from reference TRBV7-3 and TRBJ2-3): GAGVSQTPSNKVTEKGKYVELRCDPISGHTALYWYRQSLGQGPEFLIYFQGTGAADDSGLPNDRFFAVRPEGSVSTLKIQRTERGDSAVYLCASSSSGTSGAESSTDTQYFGPGTRLTVL.

V is TRBV5-6 and J is TRBJ1-5; perhaps TRBD1 as D (6 bases). This CDR3 comprises 14 residues. Between the trimmed V and J ends, which lost 2 bases and 4 bases, there was a span of 10 bases. CDR1 is SGHDT and CDR2 is YYEEEE in the germline V gene. The CDR3 region is CASSFRTANQPQHF. CDR3 DNA: TGTGCCAGCAGCTTTAGGACAGCAAATCAGCCCCAGCATTTT.

The chain links TRBV5-4 to TRBJ2-7; 7 bases fit TRBD1. CDR3 size: 13 residues. Germline CDR1 and CDR2: SGHNT and YYREEE (reference sequence). The V gene end was trimmed by 3 bases and the J gene end by 3 bases; junction bases not matched to a gene: 3. The CDR3 is CASSWGQIYEQYF. CDR3 sequence (DNA): TGTGCCAGCAGCTGGGGACAGATCTACGAGCAGTACTTC.

The chain couples TRBV9 to TRBJ2-7; D possibly corresponds to TRBD2 (5 bases). Trimming stripped 4 bases from V and 5 bases from J, with 19 bases between. The CDR3 is 15 residues long. CDR1 SGDLS and CDR2 YYNGEE come from the germline V gene. CDR3 protein: CASSPPRGKGNEQYF. In DNA, the CDR3 is TGTGCCAGCAGCCCCCCCCGAGGGAAAGGCAACGAGCAGTACTTC.

The genes are TRBV4-1 and TRBJ1-4; 10 bases are a match to TRBD1. J was trimmed by 8 bases and V by 2 bases; bases with no gene match: 5. The CDR3 runs 15 residues. CDR1 and CDR2 from the germline V gene are MGHRA and YSYEKL. The CDR3 is CASSQSGTGDEKLFF. CDR3 nucleotide sequence: TGCGCCAGCAGCCAATCCGGGACAGGGGACGAAAAACTGTTTTTT.